The 20 T cell receptor beta chains given below trace back to one sample, sequenced in a study of blood T cells in healthy people across ages. Through a sample-barcoded 5' primer and a J-beta primer mix, a second PCR was run for about 6 to 11 cycles. In TCRdb, the 5' RACE reads were re-called with MiXCR into one record per CDR3 protein. The table shows about 1.7 million distinct CDR3 sequences, with 25% to 30% occurring only once. The material sequenced was blood. The receptors here all came from a woman in her 30s in good health.

As DNA, the CDR3 is TGCAGTGCTAGAGTAGATAGGGCCAAGGGTTCCACTGAAGCTTTCTTT. Encoded protein: CSARVDRAKGSTEAFF. The chain combines TRBV20-1 with TRBJ1-1, with D uncertain. V gave up 1 base and J gave up 4 bases, with 19 bases separating them. The length of the CDR3 is 16 residues. Germline values: CDR1 DFQATT, CDR2 SNEGSKA (reference sequence).

This clonotype has just a few counts. The V gene is TRBV7-9, the J gene TRBJ2-7; no clear D. The germline V gene has CDR1 SEHNR and CDR2 FQNEAQ (reference sequence). The CDR3 totals 13 residues. The V gene lost 5 bases and the J gene lost 4 bases, with 12 bases spanning the gap. This CDR3 is CASSRTPGYEQYF. In DNA form, the CDR3 reads TGTGCCAGCAGCCGTACCCCCGGGTACGAGCAGTACTTC. Filled out from reference TRBV7-9 and TRBJ2-7, the complete variable domain reads DTGVSQNPRHKITKRGQNVTFRCDPISEHNRLYWYRQTLGQGPEFLTYFQNEAQLEKSRLLSDRFSAERPKGSFSTLEIQRTEQGDSAMYLCASSRTPGYEQYFGPGTRLTVT.

In this sample, this clonotype turned up a few times. The chain has TRBV10-3 and TRBJ1-2, with D possibly being TRBD1 (5 bases). The V and J ends lost 4 bases and 4 bases respectively, with 13 bases between them. This CDR3 is built from 14 residues. From germline, CDR1 is ENHRY and CDR2 SYGVKD. The CDR3: CAISGQLLGYGYTF. CDR3 bases: TGTGCCATCAGTGGACAGCTATTGGGCTATGGCTACACCTTC.

This clonotype appeared a few times. The chain is built from TRBV20-1 and TRBJ2-1; 8 nucleotides align to TRBD1. The CDR3 is made up of 15 amino acids. Germline CDR1 and CDR2: DFQATT and SNEGSKA (reference sequence). Trimming removed 6 bases from V and 4 bases from J; junction bases left unmatched: 11. CDR3 in amino acids: CSAEDSGGRYNEQFF. CDR3 DNA sequence: TGCAGTGCGGAAGACTCAGGGGGCAGGTACAATGAGCAGTTCTTC.

This chain links TRBV11-2 with TRBJ2-3; tentative D call: TRBD2 (6 bases). Trimming removed 5 bases at V and 4 bases at J, with 16 bases between. The CDR3 has 15 residues. The germline V gene encodes CDR1 SGHAT and CDR2 FQNNGV. The CDR3 DNA reads as TGTGCCAGCAGCCCTACGGGAGTGGGTGCAGATACGCAGTATTTT. It specifies CASSPTGVGADTQYF.

The chain is built from TRBV4-1 and TRBJ1-5, with 10 bases identical to TRBD1. The ends lost 3 bases at V and 3 bases at J; junction bases unmatched: 8. The CDR3 is 17 residues long. Germline values: CDR1 MGHRA, CDR2 YSYEKL. The CDR3 nucleotides are TGCGCCAGCAGCCACCGATGGACAGGGGGAGACAATCAGCCCCAGCATTTT. It specifies CASSHRWTGGDNQPQHF.

The chain employs TRBV12-3 or TRBV12-4 and TRBJ2-3; TRBD2 matches at 9 bases. There are 16 residues in the CDR3. Unmatched junction bases numbered 4, after V lost 3 bases and J lost 0 bases. The CDR3 coding sequence is TGTGCCAGCAGTTTTAGCGGGGGCGAAAGCACAGATACGCAGTATTTT. Translation gives CASSFSGGESTDTQYF.

This clonotype appeared a few times. The DNA of the CDR3 is TGTGCCAGCAGCTTGCGGTCCGGACAGGGAAACCGCGAGCAGTACTTC. Its protein product is CASSLRSGQGNREQYF. The rearrangement links TRBV5-5 to TRBJ2-7, with 8 bases fitting TRBD1. V was pared by 1 base and J by 6 bases, with 12 bases of the junction left unmatched. From germline, CDR1 is SGHKS and CDR2 YYEKEE (reference sequence). The CDR3 runs to 16 residues.

This clonotype turned up a few times. The gene calls are TRBV27 and TRBJ1-5; D ambiguous. The germline CDR1 and CDR2 sequences are MNHEY and SMNVEV (reference sequence). CDR3 length equals 14 residues. Trimming took off 7 bases at V and 1 base at J, with 11 bases between the two ends. The CDR3 DNA is TGTGCCAGCAATGGCAGGATCAGCAATCAGCCCCAGCATTTT. It yields the protein CASNGRISNQPQHF.

This clonotype was seen many times. The chain couples TRBV10-3 to TRBJ2-1; 7 bases fit TRBD1. Germline lookup yields CDR1 ENHRY and CDR2 SYGVKD. The CDR3 sequence is 13 residues long. With V trimmed by 2 bases and J by 9 bases, 4 bases remained unmatched. CDR3 DNA: TGTGCCATCAGTGAGCTGACAGGGAGTGAGCAGTTCTTC. It encodes CAISELTGSEQFF.

Note on this clonotype: The junction shows a germline mismatch at one end, possibly a read error. The chain couples TRBV20-1 to TRBJ2-5; 7 bases match TRBD1. The germline V gene has CDR1 DFQATT and CDR2 SNEGSKA (reference sequence). The CDR3 length is 15 residues. CDR3 DNA sequence: TGCAGTGCTAGATCCCGGGACAGCGTTCAAGAGACCCGGTACTTC. Protein: CSARSRDSVQETRYF.

The V gene is TRBV4-3, the J gene TRBJ2-1; 9 bases match TRBD1. Germline CDR1 LGHNA, CDR2 YSLEER. Trimming took 2 bases from V and 8 from J; bases not matched to a gene: 10. CDR3 length: 16 residues. The CDR3 spells CASSQLAGQGYDEQFF. As DNA, the CDR3 is TGCGCCAGCAGCCAATTGGCCGGACAGGGGTACGATGAGCAGTTCTTC.

This clonotype occurred a few times. The V gene is TRBV20-1, the J gene TRBJ2-3; TRBD1 aligns across 7 bases. This CDR3 is built from 14 residues. CDR1 and CDR2 (germline): DFQATT, SNEGSKA (reference sequence). Unmatched junction bases numbered 8, after V lost 3 bases and J lost 5 bases. CDR3 coding DNA: TGCAGTGCTAGGGGGTCGCAGGGGGTAGATACGCAGTATTTT. Its protein product is CSARGSQGVDTQYF.

The chain combines TRBV3-1 with TRBJ1-2, with 7 positions matching TRBD1. The CDR3 is 15 amino acids. Trimming cost V 2 bases and J 2 bases; bases outside gene matches: 5. From germline, CDR1 is LGHDT and CDR2 YNNKEL (reference sequence). In DNA, the CDR3 is TGTGCCAGCAGCCAAACCCAGGGGGGGAACTATGGCTACACCTTC. Translated, it gives CASSQTQGGNYGYTF.

The rearrangement joins TRBV20-1 to TRBJ1-1, with D perhaps matching TRBD1 (6 bases). Germline values: CDR1 DFQATT, CDR2 SNEGSKA (reference sequence). This CDR3 spans 15 amino acids. Trimming stripped 0 bases from V and 4 bases from J, with 15 bases between. The CDR3 sequence: CSARDPSRGGTEAFF. As DNA, the CDR3 is TGCAGTGCTAGAGACCCCTCCAGGGGAGGCACTGAAGCTTTCTTT.

The gene calls are TRBV7-9 and TRBJ2-1; D possibly corresponds to TRBD2 (6 bases). Germline V gives CDR1 SEHNR, CDR2 FQNEAQ (reference sequence). V lost 4 bases and J 5 bases, leaving 18 bases between the germline ends. The CDR3 consists of 16 residues. In DNA, the CDR3 is TGTGCCAGCAGCTACTTCGGGAGAAAATACGACAATGAGCAGTTCTTC. Protein sequence: CASSYFGRKYDNEQFF. Complete variable domain (other parts from reference TRBV7-9 and TRBJ2-1): DTGVSQNPRHKITKRGQNVTFRCDPISEHNRLYWYRQTLGQGPEFLTYFQNEAQLEKSRLLSDRFSAERPKGSFSTLEIQRTEQGDSAMYLCASSYFGRKYDNEQFFGPGTRLTVL.

The chain links TRBV9 to TRBJ2-5; D gene uncertain. The CDR3 is 15 residues long. Trimming took 3 bases from V and 5 from J, leaving 17 bases between them. Germline-derived CDR1 and CDR2 are SGDLS and YYNGEE. In DNA form, the CDR3 reads TGTGCCAGCAGCGCCAAGTCTGGGGTTGGGGAGACCCAGTACTTC. Translation: CASSAKSGVGETQYF.

About this clonotype itself: The junction and the germline gene differ at one end; a read error may be behind it. This rearrangement joins TRBV11-2 to TRBJ2-7, with D uncertain. The germline CDR1 and CDR2 sequences are SGHAT and FQNNGV. The CDR3 has 12 residues. The CDR3 bases are TGTGCCAGCAGCGAGATGACCTACGGGCAGTACTTC. This translates into CASSEMTYGQYF.

This clonotype was found many times. DNA of the CDR3: TGCAGTGCTAGGCGAACGGAGAACTACATTCAGTACTTC. Translation gives CSARRTENYIQYF. J is TRBJ2-4 and V is TRBV20-1; unclear D gene. Trimming left V 3 bases short and J 8 bases short, with 14 bases between. Germline V gene data show CDR1 as DFQATT and CDR2 as SNEGSKA (reference sequence). This CDR3 is built from 13 residues.

The chain recombines TRBV3-1 with TRBJ2-1, with 7 bases lining up with TRBD2. The CDR3 is 18 residues long. Trimming took 0 bases from V and 4 from J; bases not matched to a gene: 12. Germline CDR1 and CDR2: LGHDT and YNNKEL (reference sequence). CDR3 nucleotide sequence: TGTGCCAGCAGCCAAGACGCCGGAGGGAGGGGCCTTTACAATGAGCAGTTCTTC. It translates to CASSQDAGGRGLYNEQFF.